The entry below describes one T cell receptor beta chain. Its antigen remains unidentified. CDR1 SNHLY and CDR2 FYNNEI come from the germline V gene. Germline trimming cut 5 bases from V and 3 bases from J; bases unmatched to any gene: 3. There are 14 residues in the CDR3. TCRdb reanalysed the reads using MiXCR and keeps one entry per CDR3 protein. The sample consists of roughly 200,000 distinct CDR3 sequences, around two fifths of them appearing once. These data originate in a study of T cell repertoires in cytomegalovirus infection. Study-wide context: Recently described HLA-C-restricted plus well-studied HLA-B-restricted CMV epitopes were used. Public signatures in TCR beta pointed to CMV infection and matching HLA type.

General study results and limits: Cumulative frequency (of public TCR beta family members) identified carriers of CMV plus the relevant HLA. In two of eight donors, the top clonotype was HLA-C-restricted CMV-specific.

This clonotype originated in a human donor in good health (CMV status not recorded). Some clones in this sample may be carry-over from other donors' samples. Sequencing used CD8+ T cells from cultured PBMCs, obtained from culture after CMV antigen stimulation. The rearrangement links TRBV2 to TRBJ2-7; 11 bases agree with TRBD2. CDR3 nucleotides: TGTGCCAGCAGTCTAGCGGGGGGAAACTACGAGCAGTACTTC. It is translated as CASSLAGGNYEQYF.